This TCR beta chain derives from a study of cytotoxic CD8 clonotypes in ibrutinib-treated CLL. For the study at large: The patients, about a dozen relapsed/refractory and 15 treatment-naive, included about 18 who were IGHV unmutated.

Sequencing was performed with immunoSEQ multiplex PCR; in TCRdb, only in-frame clones are kept and a portion is missing. Among around 7,900 clones listed, about 70% were seen once. Germline V lookup: CDR1 DFQATT, CDR2 SNEGSKA (reference sequence). CDR3 length: 9 residues. Whole-study results and caveats: Baseline clonality exceeded age-matched healthy donors and tracked circulating CD8+ T-cell counts. Contraction or stability on treatment was seen for public clonotypes, which were uncommon.

This clone was observed a handful of times. Its matching antigen is unknown. Cryopreserved PBMCs were the source of around 2 micrograms of genomic DNA, which went to TCR beta libraries. V and J are TRBV20-1 and TRBJ1-2; unclear D gene. This sequence was found in a human donor with chronic lymphocytic leukemia. This material consisted of PBMCs, taken before ibrutinib treatment. As DNA, the CDR3 is TGCAGGGCCCCCTATGGCTACACCTTC. It translates to CRAPYGYTF.